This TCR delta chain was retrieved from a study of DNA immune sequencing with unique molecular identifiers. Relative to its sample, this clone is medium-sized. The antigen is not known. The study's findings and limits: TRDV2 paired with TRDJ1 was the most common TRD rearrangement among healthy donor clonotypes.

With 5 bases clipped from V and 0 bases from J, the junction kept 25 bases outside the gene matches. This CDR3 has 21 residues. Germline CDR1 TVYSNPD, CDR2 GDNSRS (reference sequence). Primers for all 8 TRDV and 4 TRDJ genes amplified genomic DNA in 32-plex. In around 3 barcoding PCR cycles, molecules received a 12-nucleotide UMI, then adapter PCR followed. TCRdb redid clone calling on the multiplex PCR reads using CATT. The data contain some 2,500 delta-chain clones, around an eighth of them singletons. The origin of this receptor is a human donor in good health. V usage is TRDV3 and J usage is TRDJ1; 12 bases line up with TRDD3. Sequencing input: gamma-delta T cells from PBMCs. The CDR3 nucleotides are TGTGCCATTTACACGCGTGCCTACTGGGGGATACTAACTAAGTACACCGATAAACTCATCTTT. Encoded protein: CAIYTRAYWGILTKYTDKLIF.